This is a list of T cell receptor beta chains from one sample in a study of Ad26.COV2.S vaccination and SARS-CoV-2 variants. Using immunoSEQ multiplex PCR, the repertoire was profiled, and TCRdb retains in-frame clones only, with some absent. There are about 220,000 clones in the sample; 70% to 90% occur only once, and roughly a tenth lies in the top ten. This material consisted of peripheral blood, taken in a trial of Ad26.COV2.S vaccine versus placebo. Source of these receptors: a person aged 18-65 years who received the Ad26.COV2.S COVID-19 vaccine or a placebo. Both conserved end residues are part of each CDR3. A D gene is named only where the DNA matches it firmly. For some rows the clone size is stated as once, few or many, or as a class when expanded; others skip it.

v_call: TRBV5-1
d_call: .
j_call: TRBJ2-1
clone_size: .
cdr3_nt: TGCGCCAGCAGCTTGGTTATGGCAGACAATGAGCAGTTCTTC
cdr3_aa: CASSLVMADNEQFF

v_call: TRBV5-5
d_call: .
j_call: TRBJ1-6
clone_size: many
cdr3_nt: TGTGCCAGCAGCTCCGACCGGCATTCACCCCTCCACTTT
cdr3_aa: CASSSDRHSPLHF

v_call: TRBV5-1
d_call: .
j_call: TRBJ1-5
clone_size: .
cdr3_nt: TGCGCCAGCAGCTTGGAGGGAGTTGGGCAGCCCCAGCATTTT
cdr3_aa: CASSLEGVGQPQHF

v_call: TRBV13
d_call: TRBD2
j_call: TRBJ2-1
clone_size: .
cdr3_nt: TGTGCCAGCAGCTTCTCCGTATGGGGGGGCAATGAGCAGTTCTTC
cdr3_aa: CASSFSVWGGNEQFF

v_call: TRBV6-5
d_call: .
j_call: TRBJ2-6
clone_size: .
cdr3_nt: TGTGCCAGCAGGAACGCTGGGGCCAACGTCCTGACTTTC
cdr3_aa: CASRNAGANVLTF

v_call: TRBV2
d_call: .
j_call: TRBJ1-4
clone_size: .
cdr3_nt: TGTGCCAGCAGTGTGGCATATCAGAATGAAAAACTGTTTTTT
cdr3_aa: CASSVAYQNEKLFF

v_call: TRBV30
d_call: .
j_call: TRBJ2-7
clone_size: .
cdr3_nt: TGTGCCTGGGGGTTTGGAGGCTACGAGCAGTACTTC
cdr3_aa: CAWGFGGYEQYF

v_call: TRBV9
d_call: .
j_call: TRBJ1-2
clone_size: .
cdr3_nt: TGTGCCAGCAGCGTAGACAGCGCCCCCGCTTATGGCTACACCTTC
cdr3_aa: CASSVDSAPAYGYTF

v_call: TRBV2
d_call: .
j_call: TRBJ1-1
clone_size: .
cdr3_nt: TGTGCCAGCAGTGATTACAGCTTAATAGGGGAAGCTTTCTTT
cdr3_aa: CASSDYSLIGEAFF

v_call: TRBV6-1
d_call: .
j_call: TRBJ2-3
clone_size: .
cdr3_nt: TGTGCCAGCAGTGAAGTAACCCGGGACCACACAGATACGCAGTATTTT
cdr3_aa: CASSEVTRDHTDTQYF

v_call: TRBV7-3
d_call: TRBD1
j_call: TRBJ2-1
clone_size: .
cdr3_nt: TGTGCCAGCAGCTATCTGGACAGGGGAGGTGAGCAGTTCTTC
cdr3_aa: CASSYLDRGGEQFF

v_call: TRBV25-1
d_call: TRBD1
j_call: TRBJ2-7
clone_size: .
cdr3_nt: TGTGCCAGCAGTGAGCGGACAGGGCCTAGGAACTACGAGCAGTACTTC
cdr3_aa: CASSERTGPRNYEQYF

v_call: TRBV7-9
d_call: .
j_call: TRBJ2-1
clone_size: .
cdr3_nt: TGTGCCAGCAGCCCCCCCTGGACTGACAATGAGCAGTTCTTC
cdr3_aa: CASSPPWTDNEQFF

v_call: TRBV5-1
d_call: .
j_call: TRBJ1-5
clone_size: .
cdr3_nt: TGCGCCAGCAGCGAGGGGTCGGGCAATCAGCCCCAGCATTTT
cdr3_aa: CASSEGSGNQPQHF

v_call: TRBV10-3
d_call: .
j_call: TRBJ2-5
clone_size: .
cdr3_nt: TGTGCCATCAGTGAGTCCAGGTCGTACCAAGAGACCCAGTACTTC
cdr3_aa: CAISESRSYQETQYF

v_call: TRBV6-2/TRBV6-3
d_call: TRBD2
j_call: TRBJ2-7
clone_size: .
cdr3_nt: TGTGCCAGCAGTTACTCGGGAAGCGGGAGAGATTACGAGCAGTACTTC
cdr3_aa: CASSYSGSGRDYEQYF

v_call: TRBV6-5
d_call: TRBD1
j_call: TRBJ2-7
clone_size: .
cdr3_nt: TGTGCCAGCAGTCAGGGACAGGGGGCATGGGAGCAGTACTTC
cdr3_aa: CASSQGQGAWEQYF

v_call: TRBV18
d_call: .
j_call: TRBJ2-5
clone_size: .
cdr3_nt: TGTGCCAGCTCACCGGGCGCGGTCCAAGAGACCCAGTACTTC
cdr3_aa: CASSPGAVQETQYF

v_call: TRBV29-1
d_call: .
j_call: TRBJ2-5
clone_size: .
cdr3_nt: TGCAGCGTTGAAAATGCCCACAGGAACCAAGAGACCCAGTACTTC
cdr3_aa: CSVENAHRNQETQYF

v_call: TRBV20-1
d_call: .
j_call: TRBJ2-7
clone_size: .
cdr3_nt: TGCAGTGCCCGAGGGGGGTACGAGCAGTACTTC
cdr3_aa: CSARGGYEQYF

v_call: TRBV5-1
d_call: .
j_call: TRBJ2-1
clone_size: .
cdr3_nt: TGCGCCAGCAGCTCAATCGCCGGCGATGAGCAGTTCTTC
cdr3_aa: CASSSIAGDEQFF

v_call: TRBV12-3/TRBV12-4
d_call: .
j_call: TRBJ2-7
clone_size: .
cdr3_nt: TGTGCCAGCGCGTCGGGGTCCTACGAGCAGTACTTC
cdr3_aa: CASASGSYEQYF

v_call: TRBV5-8
d_call: .
j_call: TRBJ2-7
clone_size: .
cdr3_nt: TGTGCCAGCAGCTTGATAGGGAAAATCTCGGAGCAGTACTTC
cdr3_aa: CASSLIGKISEQYF

v_call: TRBV7-3
d_call: TRBD2
j_call: TRBJ2-3
clone_size: .
cdr3_nt: TGTGCCAGCAGCTTACGGGGAGGGAGAGTTGGCACAGATACGCAGTATTTT
cdr3_aa: CASSLRGGRVGTDTQYF

v_call: TRBV5-1
d_call: TRBD1
j_call: TRBJ2-7
clone_size: .
cdr3_nt: TGCGCCAGCAGCTTGGCCGGTCCGGGACAGGTTTTTCGGAACGAGCAGTACTTC
cdr3_aa: CASSLAGPGQVFRNEQYF

v_call: TRBV5-1
d_call: TRBD1
j_call: TRBJ2-7
clone_size: .
cdr3_nt: TGCGCCAGCAGCTTGGTTGGGACAGGGGACGAGCAGTACTTC
cdr3_aa: CASSLVGTGDEQYF

v_call: TRBV19
d_call: .
j_call: TRBJ1-2
clone_size: .
cdr3_nt: TGTGCCAGTAGTATGCGACGCCTCTATGGCTACACCTTC
cdr3_aa: CASSMRRLYGYTF

v_call: TRBV27
d_call: .
j_call: TRBJ1-2
clone_size: .
cdr3_nt: TGTGCCAGCAGTTTATTAGGGCAGGGCGGTTATGGCTACACCTTC
cdr3_aa: CASSLLGQGGYGYTF

v_call: TRBV27
d_call: TRBD1
j_call: TRBJ1-6
clone_size: .
cdr3_nt: TGTGCCAGCAGTTCCCCCGGACAGGAGAATTCACCCCTCCACTTT
cdr3_aa: CASSSPGQENSPLHF

v_call: TRBV5-5
d_call: .
j_call: TRBJ1-5
clone_size: .
cdr3_nt: TGTGCCAGCAGAAAGGGAGCGGGAGGATATAGCAATCAGCCCCAGCATTTT
cdr3_aa: CASRKGAGGYSNQPQHF

v_call: TRBV30
d_call: .
j_call: TRBJ2-7
clone_size: .
cdr3_nt: TGTGCCTGGAGTTCCCCGGGATTGAGCTCCTACGAGCAGTACTTC
cdr3_aa: CAWSSPGLSSYEQYF

v_call: TRBV29-1
d_call: .
j_call: TRBJ1-2
clone_size: .
cdr3_nt: TGCAGCGGCAGCAACGGGGACTATGGCTACACCTTC
cdr3_aa: CSGSNGDYGYTF

v_call: TRBV6-2/TRBV6-3
d_call: .
j_call: TRBJ1-5
clone_size: .
cdr3_nt: TGTGCCAGCAGTTACAGCTATCAGCCCCAGCATTTT
cdr3_aa: CASSYSYQPQHF

v_call: TRBV3-1/TRBV3-2
d_call: .
j_call: TRBJ2-1
clone_size: .
cdr3_nt: TGTGCCAGCAGCCAAGAGGAGGGATTCAGGTTGCAGTTCTTC
cdr3_aa: CASSQEEGFRLQFF

v_call: TRBV4-2
d_call: TRBD2
j_call: TRBJ2-2
clone_size: .
cdr3_nt: TGTGCCAGCAGCCAAGATGGGAGCGGGGGGAACACCGGGGAGCTGTTTTTT
cdr3_aa: CASSQDGSGGNTGELFF

v_call: TRBV3-1/TRBV3-2
d_call: .
j_call: TRBJ2-2
clone_size: once
cdr3_nt: TGTGCCAGCAGCCAGGCAGGACGGAGCAACACCGGGGAGCTGTTTTTT
cdr3_aa: CASSQAGRSNTGELFF

v_call: TRBV19
d_call: TRBD2
j_call: TRBJ2-4
clone_size: once
cdr3_nt: TGTGCCAGTAGTCCCCTTATAGCGGGGGGGCTATTTGGCAAAAACATTCAGTACTTC
cdr3_aa: CASSPLIAGGLFGKNIQYF

v_call: TRBV4-1
d_call: .
j_call: TRBJ1-2
clone_size: .
cdr3_nt: .
cdr3_aa: CAGRSVSGTGGLYYGCTF

v_call: TRBV5-1
d_call: TRBD1
j_call: TRBJ1-5
clone_size: .
cdr3_nt: TGCGCCAGCAGCTTGACAGGGGTTAGCAATCAGCCCCAGCATTTT
cdr3_aa: CASSLTGVSNQPQHF

v_call: TRBV5-1
d_call: TRBD2
j_call: TRBJ2-5
clone_size: many
cdr3_nt: TGCGCCAGCAGCGTGGGAGGGGAGACCCAGTACTTC
cdr3_aa: CASSVGGETQYF